The 7 T cell receptor beta chains below were found in one sample sequenced in a study of cytomegalovirus exposure and HLA in healthy donors. In the PCR, 60 Vbeta and 13 Jbeta primers were used. Libraries were prepared by immunoSEQ multiplex PCR; TCRdb keeps only in-frame clonotypes and omits some of them. The sample has roughly 180,000 clones, 77% seen once. Input material: PBMCs. These receptors all stem from a woman aged 60 to 75 in good health and CMV-seropositive.

This chain links TRBV28 with TRBJ1-3, with D hard to call. CDR1 is MDHEN, CDR2 SYDVKM, per germline. V lost 4 bases, J lost 5 bases, and 9 bases lay in between. The CDR3 is 13 residues long. The CDR3 here is CASSSGERNTIYF. DNA of the CDR3: TGTGCCAGCAGTTCCGGGGAACGAAACACCATATATTTT.

The rearrangement uses TRBV15 and TRBJ2-7; 7 bases match TRBD2. Germline V gene lookup returns CDR1 LNHNV and CDR2 YYDKDF (reference sequence). The V gene end was trimmed by 0 bases and the J gene end by 0 bases; junction bases not matched to a gene: 5. The CDR3 has 16 amino acids. CDR3 bases: TGTGCCACCAGCAGAGATGGGGGGGTTACCTCCTACGAGCAGTACTTC. Translated: CATSRDGGVTSYEQYF. Looking up the rest from reference TRBV15 and TRBJ2-7 gives the full variable domain: DAMVIQNPRYQVTQFGKPVTLSCSQTLNHNVMYWYQQKSSQAPKLLFHYYDKDFNNEADTPDNFQSRRPNTSFCFLDIRSPGLGDTAMYLCATSRDGGVTSYEQYFGPGTRLTVT.

V is TRBV27 and J is TRBJ2-5; 12 bases align to TRBD2. The J call is doubtful: the DNA matches TRBJ2-7 better. Per the germline V gene, CDR1 is MNHEY and CDR2 is SMNVEV (reference sequence). This CDR3 has 15 residues. The CDR3 spells CASRNLAGGPYEQYF. As DNA, the CDR3 is TGTGCCAGCAGAAATCTAGCGGGAGGGCCCTACGAGCAGTACTTC.

The chain employs TRBV7-2 and TRBJ1-5; a weak D match, TRBD1 (5 bases). The CDR3 runs to 15 residues. The germline V and J ends were trimmed by 0 bases and 2 bases, with 8 bases remaining between them. Per germline, CDR1 SGHTA and CDR2 FQGNSA. The CDR3 region is CASSLAQGGNQPQHF. The CDR3 coding sequence is TGTGCCAGCAGCTTAGCGCAGGGTGGCAATCAGCCCCAGCATTTT. The complete variable domain, with remaining parts taken from reference TRBV7-2 and TRBJ1-5, reads GAGVSQSPSNKVTEKGKDVELRCDPISGHTALYWYRQSLGQGLEFLIYFQGNSAPDKSGLPSDRFSAERTGGSVSTLTIQRTQQEDSAVYLCASSLAQGGNQPQHFGDGTRLSIL.

The chain links TRBV7-9 to TRBJ2-7; a possible D gene is TRBD2 (6 bases). V lost 5 bases and J 5 bases, leaving 10 bases between the germline ends. Per germline, CDR1 SEHNR and CDR2 FQNEAQ (reference sequence). The CDR3 totals 12 residues. Here the CDR3 reads CASSPGLNEQYF. DNA for the CDR3: TGTGCCAGCAGCCCCGGACTAAACGAGCAGTACTTC.

In DNA, the CDR3 is TGTGCCAGTAGTTGGCTAGCGGGAGTGGCCGGGGAGCTGTTTTTT. It specifies CASSWLAGVAGELFF. This sequence joins TRBV19 and TRBJ2-2; 10 bases are a match to TRBD2. V was clipped by 5 bases and J by 6 bases; unmatched bases: 6. The CDR3 totals 15 residues. Germline CDR1 and CDR2: LNHDA and SQIVND (reference sequence).

The chain's CDR3 is CASSSGQGEEQFF. The CDR3 nucleotides read TGTGCCAGCAGTTCCGGACAGGGCGAGGAGCAGTTCTTC. V usage is TRBV28 and J usage is TRBJ2-1; 8 bases map to TRBD1. The germline V gene has CDR1 MDHEN and CDR2 SYDVKM. The CDR3 runs 13 residues. The trim removed 4 bases at V and 10 bases at J, leaving 6 bases unmatched. The full variable domain, completed using reference TRBV28 and TRBJ2-1, is DVKVTQSSRYLVKRTGEKVFLECVQDMDHENMFWYRQDPGLGLRLIYFSYDVKMKEKGDIPEGYSVSREKKERFSLILESASTNQTSMYLCASSSGQGEEQFFGPGTRLTVL.